This T cell receptor beta chain was obtained from a study of blood T cell repertoires in COVID-19. Study-level information: Whether acute or convalescent, the COVID-19 samples came from the United States, Italy and Spain. In each case, the material was cDNA or gDNA derived from T cells, B-cell-depleted T cells, or PBMCs.

The germline gives CDR1 SEHNR, CDR2 FQNEAQ (reference sequence). The germline V and J ends were trimmed by 5 bases and 1 base, with 8 bases remaining between them. This CDR3 is built from 13 residues. Using immunoSEQ multiplex PCR, the repertoire was profiled, and TCRdb retains in-frame clones only, with some absent. Here the sample spans over 140,000 clones, more than 65% being singletons. The rearrangement uses TRBV7-9 and TRBJ2-5; D is perhaps TRBD1 (5 bases). Material: peripheral blood. The TCR comes from an older woman with acute or convalescent COVID-19. The CDR3 loop reads CASSPTAQETQYF. In DNA, the CDR3 is TGTGCCAGCAGCCCGACAGCCCAAGAGACCCAGTACTTC.